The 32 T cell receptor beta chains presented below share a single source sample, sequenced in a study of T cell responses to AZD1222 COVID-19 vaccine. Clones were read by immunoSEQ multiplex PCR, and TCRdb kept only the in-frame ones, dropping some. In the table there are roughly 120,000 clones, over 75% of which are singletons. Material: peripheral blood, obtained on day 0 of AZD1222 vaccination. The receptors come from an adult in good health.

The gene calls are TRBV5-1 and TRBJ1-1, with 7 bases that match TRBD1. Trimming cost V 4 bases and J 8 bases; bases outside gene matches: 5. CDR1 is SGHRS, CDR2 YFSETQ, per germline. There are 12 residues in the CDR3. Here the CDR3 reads CASSVDRAEAFF. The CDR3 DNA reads TGCGCCAGCAGCGTCGACAGGGCGGAAGCTTTCTTT.

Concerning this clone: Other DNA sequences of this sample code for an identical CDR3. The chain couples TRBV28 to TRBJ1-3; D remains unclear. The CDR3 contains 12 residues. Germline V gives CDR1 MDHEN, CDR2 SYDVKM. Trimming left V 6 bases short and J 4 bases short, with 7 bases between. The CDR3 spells CASSLQGNTIYF. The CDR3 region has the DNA TGTGCCAGCAGCCTACAGGGAAACACCATATATTTT. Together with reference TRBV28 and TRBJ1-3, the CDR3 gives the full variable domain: DVKVTQSSRYLVKRTGEKVFLECVQDMDHENMFWYRQDPGLGLRLIYFSYDVKMKEKGDIPEGYSVSREKKERFSLILESASTNQTSMYLCASSLQGNTIYFGEGSWLTVV.

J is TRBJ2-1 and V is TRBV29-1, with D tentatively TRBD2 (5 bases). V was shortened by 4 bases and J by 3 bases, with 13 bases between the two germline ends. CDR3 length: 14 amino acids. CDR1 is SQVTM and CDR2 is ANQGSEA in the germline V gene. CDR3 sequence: CSVGGRGYYNEQFF. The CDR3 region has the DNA TGCAGCGTTGGAGGACGGGGATACTACAATGAGCAGTTCTTC.

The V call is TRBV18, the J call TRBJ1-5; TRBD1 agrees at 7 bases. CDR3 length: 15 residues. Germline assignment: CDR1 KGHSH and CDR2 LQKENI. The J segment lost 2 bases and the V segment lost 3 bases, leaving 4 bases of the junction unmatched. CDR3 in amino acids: CASSPAQGGNQPQHF. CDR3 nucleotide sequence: TGTGCCAGCTCACCCGCGCAGGGGGGCAATCAGCCCCAGCATTTT.

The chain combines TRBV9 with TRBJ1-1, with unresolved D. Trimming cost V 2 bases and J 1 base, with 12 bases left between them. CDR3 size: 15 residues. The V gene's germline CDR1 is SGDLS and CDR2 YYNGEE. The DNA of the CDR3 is TGTGCCAGCAGCGTTGATCTGAAGGCGAACACTGAAGCTTTCTTT. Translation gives CASSVDLKANTEAFF.

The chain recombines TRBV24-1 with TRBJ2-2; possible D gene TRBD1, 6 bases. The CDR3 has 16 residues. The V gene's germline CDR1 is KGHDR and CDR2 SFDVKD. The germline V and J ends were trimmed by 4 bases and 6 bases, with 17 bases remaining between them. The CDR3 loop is CATSEPGHMGAGELFF. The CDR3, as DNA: TGTGCCACCAGTGAGCCGGGACACATGGGCGCCGGGGAGCTGTTTTTT.

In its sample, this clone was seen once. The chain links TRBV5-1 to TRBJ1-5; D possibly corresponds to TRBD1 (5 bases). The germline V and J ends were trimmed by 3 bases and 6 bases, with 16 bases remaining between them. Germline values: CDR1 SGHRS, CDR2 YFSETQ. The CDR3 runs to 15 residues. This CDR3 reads CASSSNGGSGQPQHF. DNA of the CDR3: TGCGCCAGCAGCTCCAATGGGGGATCGGGTCAGCCCCAGCATTTT.

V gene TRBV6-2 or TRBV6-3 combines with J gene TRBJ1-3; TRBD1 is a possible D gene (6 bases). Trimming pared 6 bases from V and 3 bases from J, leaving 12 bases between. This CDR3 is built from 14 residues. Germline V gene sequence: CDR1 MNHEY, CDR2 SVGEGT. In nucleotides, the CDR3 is TGTGCCAGCAGCCAAGGGGGAATTGGAAACACCATATATTTT. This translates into CASSQGGIGNTIYF.

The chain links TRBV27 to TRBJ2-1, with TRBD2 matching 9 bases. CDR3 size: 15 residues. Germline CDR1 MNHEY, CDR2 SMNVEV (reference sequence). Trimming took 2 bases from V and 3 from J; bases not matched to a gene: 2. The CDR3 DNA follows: TGTGCCAGCAGTTTAAGCGGGAGGAACTACAATGAGCAGTTCTTC. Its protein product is CASSLSGRNYNEQFF.

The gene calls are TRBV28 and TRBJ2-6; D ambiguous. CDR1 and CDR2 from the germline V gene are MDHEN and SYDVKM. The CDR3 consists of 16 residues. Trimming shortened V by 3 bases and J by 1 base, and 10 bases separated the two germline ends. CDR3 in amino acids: CASSLIAGSGANVLTF. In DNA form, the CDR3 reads TGTGCCAGCAGTTTGATAGCTGGATCTGGGGCCAACGTCCTGACTTTC. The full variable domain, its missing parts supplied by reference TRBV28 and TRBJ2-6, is DVKVTQSSRYLVKRTGEKVFLECVQDMDHENMFWYRQDPGLGLRLIYFSYDVKMKEKGDIPEGYSVSREKKERFSLILESASTNQTSMYLCASSLIAGSGANVLTFGAGSRLTVL.

CDR3 sequence: CSVGTGRTEAFF. CDR3 sequence (DNA): TGCAGCGTCGGGACAGGGAGGACTGAAGCTTTCTTT. The rearrangement links TRBV29-1 to TRBJ1-1; TRBD1 matches 9 bases. Germline lookup yields CDR1 SQVTM and CDR2 ANQGSEA. V lost 6 bases and J lost 5; bases outside the gene matches: 4. This CDR3 comprises 12 residues.

CDR3 sequence reads: CAWSWDRSGANVLTF. Written as DNA, the CDR3 is TGTGCCTGGAGTTGGGACAGGTCTGGGGCCAACGTCCTGACTTTC. The rearrangement joins TRBV30 to TRBJ2-6; 8 bases align to TRBD1. This CDR3 is built from 15 residues. CDR1 and CDR2 from the germline V gene are GTSNPN and SVGIG (reference sequence). J lost 1 base, V lost 2 bases, and 1 base had no gene match.

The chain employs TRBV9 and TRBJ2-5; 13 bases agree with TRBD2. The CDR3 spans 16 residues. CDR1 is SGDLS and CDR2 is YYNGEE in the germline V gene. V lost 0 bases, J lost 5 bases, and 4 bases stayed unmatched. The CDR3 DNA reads TGTGCCAGCAGCGTAGCTACTAGCGGGGGGGTGGAGACCCAGTACTTC. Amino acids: CASSVATSGGVETQYF.

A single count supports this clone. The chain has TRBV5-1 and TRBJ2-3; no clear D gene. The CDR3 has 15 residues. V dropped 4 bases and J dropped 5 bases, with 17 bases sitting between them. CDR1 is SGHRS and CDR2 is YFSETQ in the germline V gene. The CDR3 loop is CASSPADSSVDTQYF. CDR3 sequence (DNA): TGCGCCAGCAGCCCGGCCGACTCTTCGGTAGATACGCAGTATTTT.

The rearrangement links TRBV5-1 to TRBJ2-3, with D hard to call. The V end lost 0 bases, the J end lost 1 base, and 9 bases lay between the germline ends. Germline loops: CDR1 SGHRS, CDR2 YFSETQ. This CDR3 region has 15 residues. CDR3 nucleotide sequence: TGCGCCAGCAGCTTGGGTCAAATTGGCACAGATACGCAGTATTTT. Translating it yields CASSLGQIGTDTQYF.

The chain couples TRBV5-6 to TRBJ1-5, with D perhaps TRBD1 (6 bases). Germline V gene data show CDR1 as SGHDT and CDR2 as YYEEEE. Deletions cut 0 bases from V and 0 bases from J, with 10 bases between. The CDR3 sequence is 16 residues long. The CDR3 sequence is CASSLAGARSNQPQHF. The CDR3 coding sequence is TGTGCCAGCAGCTTGGCGGGGGCGCGTAGCAATCAGCCCCAGCATTTT.

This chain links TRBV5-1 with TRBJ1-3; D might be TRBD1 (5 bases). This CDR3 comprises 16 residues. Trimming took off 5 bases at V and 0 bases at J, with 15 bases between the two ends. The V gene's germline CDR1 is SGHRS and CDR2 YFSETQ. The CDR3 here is CASRAAWGGSGNTIYF. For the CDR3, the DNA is TGCGCCAGCAGGGCCGCATGGGGCGGCTCTGGAAACACCATATATTTT.

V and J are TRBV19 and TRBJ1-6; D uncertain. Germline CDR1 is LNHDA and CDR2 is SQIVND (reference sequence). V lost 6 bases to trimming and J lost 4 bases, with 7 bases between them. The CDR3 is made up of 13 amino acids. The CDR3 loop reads CASRAAYNSPLHF. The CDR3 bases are TGTGCCAGTAGGGCAGCTTATAATTCACCCCTCCACTTT.

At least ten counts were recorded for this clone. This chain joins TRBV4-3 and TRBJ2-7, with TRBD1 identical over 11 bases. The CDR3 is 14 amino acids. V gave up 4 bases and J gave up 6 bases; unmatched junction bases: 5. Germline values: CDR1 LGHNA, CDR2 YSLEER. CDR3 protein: CASSLDRGRVEQYF. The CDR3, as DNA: TGCGCCAGCAGCCTGGACAGGGGGCGAGTCGAGCAGTACTTC.

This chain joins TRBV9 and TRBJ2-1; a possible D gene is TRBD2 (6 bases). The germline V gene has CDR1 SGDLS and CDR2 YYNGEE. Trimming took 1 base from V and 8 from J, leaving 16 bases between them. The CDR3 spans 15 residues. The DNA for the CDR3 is TGTGCCAGCAGCGTAAGGCGGGAAGGGTTGGATGAGCAGTTCTTC. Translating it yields CASSVRREGLDEQFF.

The CDR3 loop is CASSLRQGPQETQYF. As DNA, the CDR3 is TGTGCCAGCTCACTCAGACAGGGCCCACAAGAGACCCAGTACTTC. This chain uses TRBV18 with TRBJ2-5, with 7 bases lining up with TRBD1. The CDR3 has 15 residues. V shed 4 bases, J shed 2 bases, and the junction held 7 bases outside the gene matches. CDR1 and CDR2 from the germline V gene are KGHSH and LQKENI.

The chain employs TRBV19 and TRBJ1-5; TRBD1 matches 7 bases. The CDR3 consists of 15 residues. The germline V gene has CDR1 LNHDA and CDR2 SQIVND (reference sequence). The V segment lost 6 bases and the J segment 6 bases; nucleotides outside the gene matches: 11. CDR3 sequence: CASRARQGLVQPQHF. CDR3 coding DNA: TGTGCCAGTAGGGCGCGACAGGGTCTCGTTCAGCCCCAGCATTTT.

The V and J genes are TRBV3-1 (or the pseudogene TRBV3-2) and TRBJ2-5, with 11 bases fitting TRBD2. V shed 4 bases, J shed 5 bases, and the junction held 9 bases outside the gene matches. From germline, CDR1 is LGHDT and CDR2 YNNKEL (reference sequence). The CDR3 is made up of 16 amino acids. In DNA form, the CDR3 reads TGTGCCAGCAGCCCATGTAGCGGGAGGGCCCACGAGACCCAGTACTTC. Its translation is CASSPCSGRAHETQYF.

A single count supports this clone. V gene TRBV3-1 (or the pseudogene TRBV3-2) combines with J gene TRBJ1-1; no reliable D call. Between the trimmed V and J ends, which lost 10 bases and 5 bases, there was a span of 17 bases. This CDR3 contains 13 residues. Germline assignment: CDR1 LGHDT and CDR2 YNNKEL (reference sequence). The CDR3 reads CATTNSPGTEAFF. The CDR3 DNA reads TGTGCCACCACAAACTCCCCGGGGACTGAAGCTTTCTTT.

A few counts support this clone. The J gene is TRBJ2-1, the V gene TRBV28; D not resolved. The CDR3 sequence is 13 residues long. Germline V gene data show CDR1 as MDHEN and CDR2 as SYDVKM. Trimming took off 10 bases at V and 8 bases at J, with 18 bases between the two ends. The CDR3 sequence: CATTSVLRDEQFF. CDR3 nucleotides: TGTGCCACTACTTCGGTCCTGCGCGATGAGCAGTTCTTC.

The CDR3 bases are TGTGCCACCAGTGATTCGGGACCGGAGAGATATAGCAATCAGCCCCAGCATTTT. Its translation is CATSDSGPERYSNQPQHF. The V call is TRBV24-1, the J call TRBJ1-5; D might be TRBD1 (5 bases). Germline values: CDR1 KGHDR, CDR2 SFDVKD. Trimming removed 2 bases at V and 0 bases at J, with 16 bases between. The CDR3 extends over 18 amino acids.

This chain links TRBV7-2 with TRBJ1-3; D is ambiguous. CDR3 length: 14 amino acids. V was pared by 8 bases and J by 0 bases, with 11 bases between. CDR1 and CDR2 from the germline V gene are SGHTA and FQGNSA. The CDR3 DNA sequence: TGTGCCAGCTCTACCGGTCCCTCTGGAAACACCATATATTTT. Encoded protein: CASSTGPSGNTIYF.

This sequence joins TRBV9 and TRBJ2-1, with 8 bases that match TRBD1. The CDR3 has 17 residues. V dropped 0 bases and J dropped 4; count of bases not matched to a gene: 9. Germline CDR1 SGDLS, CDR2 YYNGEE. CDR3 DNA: TGTGCCAGCAGCGTAGCCGCTCCGGGACAGGCGTACAATGAGCAGTTCTTC. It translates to CASSVAAPGQAYNEQFF. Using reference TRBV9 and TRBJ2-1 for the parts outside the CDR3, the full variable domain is DSGVTQTPKHLITATGQRVTLRCSPRSGDLSVYWYQQSLDQGLQFLIQYYNGEERAKGNILERFSAQQFPDLHSELNLSSLELGDSALYFCASSVAAPGQAYNEQFFGPGTRLTVL.

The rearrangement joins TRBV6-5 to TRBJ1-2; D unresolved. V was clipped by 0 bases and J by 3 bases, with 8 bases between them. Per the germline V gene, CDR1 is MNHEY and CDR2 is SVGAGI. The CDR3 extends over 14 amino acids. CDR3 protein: CASSYSGGDYGYTF. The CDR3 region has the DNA TGTGCCAGCAGTTACTCAGGCGGGGACTATGGCTACACCTTC.

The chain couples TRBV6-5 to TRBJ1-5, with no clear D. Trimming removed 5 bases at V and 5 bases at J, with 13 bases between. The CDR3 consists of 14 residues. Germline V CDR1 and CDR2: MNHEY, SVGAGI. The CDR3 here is CASSPLTRDQPQHF. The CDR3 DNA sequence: TGTGCCAGCAGTCCCCTCACTAGGGATCAGCCCCAGCATTTT.

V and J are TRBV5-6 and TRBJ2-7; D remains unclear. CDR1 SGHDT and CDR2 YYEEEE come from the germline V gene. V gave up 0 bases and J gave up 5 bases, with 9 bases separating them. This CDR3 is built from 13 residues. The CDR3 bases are TGTGCCAGCAGCTTGGAAGGAGTGGACGAGCAGTACTTC. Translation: CASSLEGVDEQYF.

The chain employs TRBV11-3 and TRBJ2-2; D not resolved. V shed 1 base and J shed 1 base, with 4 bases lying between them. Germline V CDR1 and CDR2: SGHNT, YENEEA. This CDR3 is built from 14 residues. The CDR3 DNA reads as TGTGCCAGCAGCTTAGGACGGAACACCGGGGAGCTGTTTTTT. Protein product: CASSLGRNTGELFF.